This TCR beta chain was identified in a study of T-cell memory formation after mild COVID-19. Study in general: TCR clustering was largely donor specific.

TCRdb passed the 5' RACE reads through MiXCR, listing each CDR3 protein once. The table lists some 110,000 distinct CDR3 sequences, 9.5% to 15% of them singletons. This clonotype was counted between two and nine times. V was clipped by 6 bases and J by 4 bases; unmatched bases: 8. The CDR3 loop spans 16 amino acids. Germline-derived CDR1 and CDR2 are LGHNA and YNFKEQ. This receptor was identified in an adult woman who had mild COVID-19 (a few samples of this study predate the infection). Cell type and time point are not known. The rearrangement uses TRBV4-2 and TRBJ2-1; 11 positions agree with TRBD2. Material: PBMCs or a T cell subset sorted from them (not recorded which). The CDR3: CASRLLAGALYNEQFF. Here the CDR3 DNA reads TGTGCCAGCAGGCTACTAGCGGGAGCCCTATACAATGAGCAGTTCTTC.